Following are 15 T cell receptor beta chains from one sample sequenced in a study of shared clonotypes between healthy human individuals. TCRdb keeps only in-frame clones here, not all; method: immunoSEQ multiplex PCR. The sample lists almost 750,000 clones; over 55% were seen once. What was sequenced was memory CD4+ T cells sorted from blood. Subset of the sample: CD45RA-negative fraction. These receptor sequences come from a woman younger than 45 in good health.

The chain has TRBV30 and TRBJ1-4, with D possibly being TRBD1 (6 bases). The CDR3 is 14 residues long. CDR1 and CDR2 from the germline V gene are GTSNPN and SVGIG (reference sequence). V was clipped by 2 bases and J by 3 bases, with 10 bases between them. CDR3 sequence reads: CAWSRGAANEKLFF. CDR3 DNA: TGTGCCTGGAGTCGGGGGGCCGCTAATGAAAAACTGTTTTTT.

For this clone: Different DNA sequences within this sample yield the same CDR3. The chain couples TRBV6-5 to TRBJ2-7; maybe TRBD1 (5 bases). This CDR3 has 12 residues. V gave up 5 bases and J gave up 3 bases, with 8 bases separating them. Germline values: CDR1 MNHEY, CDR2 SVGAGI. DNA of the CDR3: TGTGCCAGCAGTGCCCAGGGCTACGAGCAGTACTTC. This translates into CASSAQGYEQYF.

The chain carries TRBV6-1 and TRBJ2-2; 7 nucleotides match TRBD1. CDR1 MNHNS and CDR2 SASEGT come from the germline V gene. The CDR3 totals 15 residues. V lost 7 bases, J lost 0 bases, and 5 bases stayed unmatched. CDR3 residues: CASMTGQSNTGELFF. The CDR3 nucleotides read TGTGCCAGCATGACGGGACAGTCGAACACCGGGGAGCTGTTTTTT.

The rearrangement uses TRBV15 and TRBJ2-5, with 9 positions matching TRBD1. The germline CDR1 and CDR2 sequences are LNHNV and YYDKDF (reference sequence). The CDR3 is 17 amino acids. V was clipped by 1 base and J by 4 bases; unmatched bases: 10. CDR3 in DNA: TGTGCCACCAGCAGAGGAACCCGGGACAGGGCTGGAGAGACCCAGTACTTC. As protein: CATSRGTRDRAGETQYF.

This clone was counted once. The chain uses TRBV6-1 and TRBJ2-5, with 9 bases matching TRBD1. J was trimmed by 5 bases and V by 5 bases; bases with no gene match: 9. The germline V gene has CDR1 MNHNS and CDR2 SASEGT. CDR3 length: 15 residues. The CDR3 loop reads CASSPGTGILETQYF. The CDR3 DNA follows: TGTGCCAGCAGTCCCGGGACAGGGATTCTGGAGACCCAGTACTTC.

The chain joins TRBV6-5 to TRBJ2-1; 9 nucleotides line up with TRBD2. J was trimmed by 7 bases and V by 0 bases; bases with no gene match: 4. Per the germline V gene, CDR1 is MNHEY and CDR2 is SVGAGI. This CDR3 comprises 15 residues. As DNA, the CDR3 is TGTGCCAGCAGTTACTCCCTAGCGGGACTGAATGAGCAGTTCTTC. It is translated as CASSYSLAGLNEQFF.

The CDR3 here is CASRSSTSPATDTQYF. CDR3 coding DNA: TGTGCCAGCAGATCCTCGACTAGCCCCGCCACAGATACGCAGTATTTT. The rearrangement joins TRBV28 to TRBJ2-3; 7 bases are a match to TRBD2. The length of the CDR3 is 16 residues. The V gene's germline CDR1 is MDHEN and CDR2 SYDVKM. J was trimmed by 2 bases and V by 6 bases; bases with no gene match: 11.

The chain uses TRBV7-9 and TRBJ2-3, with 11 bases fitting TRBD1. V was pared by 0 bases and J by 3 bases, with 5 bases of the junction left unmatched. Germline-derived CDR1 and CDR2 are SEHNR and FQNEAQ (reference sequence). CDR3 size: 17 residues. The CDR3 DNA reads as TGTGCCAGCAGCTTAGCCCCCGGGACAGGGGGGACAGATACGCAGTATTTT. This encodes CASSLAPGTGGTDTQYF.

The table lists this clone with a count of one. The V and J genes are TRBV2 and TRBJ2-1; TRBD2 agrees at 8 bases. The V segment lost 6 bases and the J segment 10 bases; nucleotides outside the gene matches: 11. Per the germline V gene, CDR1 is SNHLY and CDR2 is FYNNEI. The CDR3 runs 14 residues. DNA for the CDR3: TGTGCCAGCAGCGGACTAGCAGGCCGCTGGGAGCAGTTCTTC. Amino acids: CASSGLAGRWEQFF.

This chain uses TRBV5-4 with TRBJ1-4; D ambiguous. From germline, CDR1 is SGHNT and CDR2 YYREEE (reference sequence). The germline V and J ends were trimmed by 0 bases and 6 bases, with 9 bases remaining between them. The CDR3 runs 14 residues. CDR3 sequence (DNA): TGTGCCAGCAGCTTGGATAGGACGGATGAAAAACTGTTTTTT. Translated: CASSLDRTDEKLFF.

The V call is TRBV6-6, the J call TRBJ2-7; TRBD1 matches at 9 bases. The germline gives CDR1 MNHNY, CDR2 SVGAGI (reference sequence). Losses at the gene ends were 4 bases for V and 6 bases for J; bases not matched to a gene: 7. The CDR3 runs 14 residues. CDR3 sequence: CASSSEGQGFEQYF. CDR3 nucleotide sequence: TGTGCCAGCAGTTCAGAAGGACAGGGGTTCGAGCAGTACTTC.

This clone was seen only a few times. The rearrangement links TRBV4-2 to TRBJ2-1; D not resolved. Germline CDR1 LGHNA, CDR2 YNFKEQ. Trimming removed 7 bases from V and 2 bases from J, with 15 bases in between. CDR3 length equals 15 residues. CDR3 region: CASNSADAPYNEQFF. The CDR3 DNA follows: TGTGCCAGCAACTCGGCAGACGCACCCTACAATGAGCAGTTCTTC.

The chain links TRBV7-6 to TRBJ2-2; D is unclear. The germline V gene encodes CDR1 SGHVS and CDR2 FNYEAQ. The germline V and J ends were trimmed by 5 bases and 4 bases, with 14 bases remaining between them. The length of the CDR3 is 15 residues. The CDR3 loop is CASSVLGQITGELFF. The CDR3 DNA reads as TGTGCCAGCAGCGTACTGGGTCAGATCACCGGGGAGCTGTTTTTT.

The gene calls are TRBV2 and TRBJ2-3, with D tentatively TRBD1 (5 bases). The CDR3 spans 14 residues. Germline loops: CDR1 SNHLY, CDR2 FYNNEI. Trimming removed 5 bases at V and 1 base at J, with 10 bases between. The CDR3 loop is CASSHAGRTDTQYF. The CDR3 coding sequence is TGTGCCAGCAGTCACGCAGGGCGCACAGATACGCAGTATTTT.

The J gene is TRBJ2-3, the V gene TRBV28, with 9 bases aligning to TRBD2. Per germline, CDR1 MDHEN and CDR2 SYDVKM. CDR3 length: 16 residues. V gave up 6 bases and J gave up 6 bases; unmatched junction bases: 13. CDR3 protein: CASSSVSGSSTDTQYF. CDR3 nucleotides: TGTGCCAGCAGCTCTGTTAGCGGGAGTTCTACGGATACGCAGTATTTT.